This T cell receptor beta chain was found in a study of T cells in narcolepsy. Produced via immunoSEQ multiplex PCR; TCRdb's table is partial and in-frame only. The sample includes roughly 2,400 clones, approximately 24% of them seen just once. This clone is judged large. The antigen is undetermined. Study results and caveats: Autoreactive clonotypes reportedly recurred in blood of same and different patients, not controls. HCRT-specific and TRIB2-specific autoreactive clonotypes appeared among same-patient CSF and blood CD4+ clonotypes.

The clonotype comes from a human donor with narcolepsy. Sequencing was carried out using cultured CD4+ T cells from cerebrospinal fluid.

CDR3 amino acids: CASSRELAGAGDTQYF. The CDR3 region has the DNA TGTGCCAGCTCACGAGAACTAGCGGGAGCCGGAGATACGCAGTATTTT. The chain joins TRBV18 to TRBJ2-3, with 11 bases lining up with TRBD2. Germline values: CDR1 KGHSH, CDR2 LQKENI. Trimming removed 4 bases from V and 5 bases from J; junction bases left unmatched: 8. This CDR3 contains 16 residues.